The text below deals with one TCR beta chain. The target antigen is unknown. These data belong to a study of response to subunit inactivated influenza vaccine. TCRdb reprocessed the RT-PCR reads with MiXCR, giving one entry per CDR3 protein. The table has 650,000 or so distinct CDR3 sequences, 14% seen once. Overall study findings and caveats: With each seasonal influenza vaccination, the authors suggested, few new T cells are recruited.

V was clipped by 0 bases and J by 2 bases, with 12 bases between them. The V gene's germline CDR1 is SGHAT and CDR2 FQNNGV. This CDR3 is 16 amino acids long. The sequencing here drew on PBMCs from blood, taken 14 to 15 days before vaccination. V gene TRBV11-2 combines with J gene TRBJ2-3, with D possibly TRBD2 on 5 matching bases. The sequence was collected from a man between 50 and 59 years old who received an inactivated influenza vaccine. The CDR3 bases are TGTGCCAGCAGCTTAGAATGGGGAGTGGACACAGATACGCAGTATTTT. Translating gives CASSLEWGVDTDTQYF.